Described below is a single TCR beta chain sequence and its context. As yet, its antigen is unknown. The data stem from a study of T cells after yellow fever vaccination. TCRdb recomputed calls from the 5' RACE reads with MiXCR, one row per CDR3 protein. The sample yields about 150,000 distinct CDR3 sequences, about 6.2% seen once. General observations from the study: Just a small share of clonotypes turned up in the CD4 compartment as well as the CD8 compartment. The secondary T-cell response peaked on day 5, not day 15, but was weaker.

Trimming took 6 bases from V and 3 from J, leaving 9 bases between them. This CDR3 contains 12 residues. Germline V gene lookup returns CDR1 MNHEY and CDR2 SMNVEV (reference sequence). The rearrangement links TRBV27 to TRBJ2-7; D gene ambiguous. The receptor comes from a man aged 18-30 years who received the YFV17D yellow fever vaccine. Sample: CD4+ T cells sorted from PBMCs, taken on the day of the first yellow fever vaccination. This CDR3 is CASRDPYYEQYF. The CDR3 region has the DNA TGTGCCAGCAGGGACCCATACTACGAGCAGTACTTC.